The rows below give T cell receptor beta chains drawn from one sample of a study of T-cell memory formation after mild COVID-19. MiXCR was run by TCRdb on the 5' RACE reads, yielding one entry per CDR3 protein. This table has over 350,000 distinct CDR3 sequences, less than 25% appearing once. The specimen was PBMCs or a T cell subset sorted from them (not recorded which). All receptors derive from an adult woman who had mild COVID-19 (a few samples of this study predate the infection). Cell type and time point are not known. Both conserved end residues are part of each CDR3. Fields, in order: J gene, V gene, CDR3 protein.

J gene: TRBJ1-5
V gene: TRBV4-1
CDR3 protein: CASSNRGSNQPQHF

J gene: TRBJ2-7
V gene: TRBV3-1
CDR3 protein: CASSQDQGGGYEQYF

J gene: TRBJ1-1
V gene: TRBV20-1
CDR3 protein: CSARSPMGTEAFF

J gene: TRBJ2-1
V gene: TRBV29-1
CDR3 protein: CSVGTTLYNEQFF

J gene: TRBJ1-2
V gene: TRBV20-1
CDR3 protein: CSARDSAGGVDGYGYTF

J gene: TRBJ1-1
V gene: TRBV3-1
CDR3 protein: CASSQDRVREPFF

J gene: TRBJ1-1
V gene: TRBV6-5
CDR3 protein: CASSYSREITEAFF

J gene: TRBJ2-1
V gene: TRBV30
CDR3 protein: CAWNGWDRYNEQFF

J gene: TRBJ2-3
V gene: TRBV9
CDR3 protein: CASSGTRSTDTQYF

J gene: TRBJ2-1
V gene: TRBV20-1
CDR3 protein: CSARDWPEQFF

J gene: TRBJ2-2
V gene: TRBV4-3
CDR3 protein: CASSQDIPLDSRAGELFF

J gene: TRBJ2-2
V gene: TRBV2
CDR3 protein: CASSRTGGELFF

J gene: TRBJ2-1
V gene: TRBV30
CDR3 protein: CAWSFEGPRQFF

J gene: TRBJ1-6
V gene: TRBV4-2
CDR3 protein: CASSQRSDSPLHF

J gene: TRBJ2-1
V gene: TRBV4-1
CDR3 protein: CASSLRTSGRADEQFF

J gene: TRBJ1-2
V gene: TRBV3-1
CDR3 protein: CASSQGQVLYGYTF

J gene: TRBJ2-1
V gene: TRBV6-5
CDR3 protein: CASSWTGERHNEQFF

J gene: TRBJ1-5
V gene: TRBV20-1
CDR3 protein: CSAREEGQGGVSNQPQHF

J gene: TRBJ2-3
V gene: TRBV5-5
CDR3 protein: CASSRRGVSTDTQYF

J gene: TRBJ2-3
V gene: TRBV27
CDR3 protein: CASSLLDRAPGLGTQYF

J gene: TRBJ2-4
V gene: TRBV12-3/TRBV12-4
CDR3 protein: CASRPPGAELAKNIQYF

J gene: TRBJ2-5
V gene: TRBV25-1
CDR3 protein: CASGGGETQYF

J gene: TRBJ2-1
V gene: TRBV3-1
CDR3 protein: CASSQEGLGRSKQFF

J gene: TRBJ1-1
V gene: TRBV10-3
CDR3 protein: CAISEGQEAFF

J gene: TRBJ2-2
V gene: TRBV29-1
CDR3 protein: CSVGQVSNTGELFF

J gene: TRBJ2-7
V gene: TRBV5-1
CDR3 protein: CASSLPTHPRGGEKDYEQYF

J gene: TRBJ2-1
V gene: TRBV20-1
CDR3 protein: CSASRNRRNEQFF

J gene: TRBJ2-1
V gene: TRBV24-1
CDR3 protein: CATSSTSYNEQFF

J gene: TRBJ2-1
V gene: TRBV7-9
CDR3 protein: CASSLGHGRSSYNEQFF

J gene: TRBJ2-1
V gene: TRBV2
CDR3 protein: CASSDWRSNEQFF

J gene: TRBJ2-7
V gene: TRBV6-6
CDR3 protein: CASSYASGGQQYF

J gene: TRBJ1-1
V gene: TRBV7-9
CDR3 protein: CASSRQGAPDMNTEAFF

J gene: TRBJ2-1
V gene: TRBV6-2/TRBV6-3
CDR3 protein: CASRPGLAGGFSKQFF

J gene: TRBJ2-7
V gene: TRBV19
CDR3 protein: CASSIATDSYEQYF

J gene: TRBJ2-5
V gene: TRBV5-1
CDR3 protein: CASSFRDSLQETQYF

J gene: TRBJ2-1
V gene: TRBV12-3/TRBV12-4
CDR3 protein: CASTPGGGLGNEQFF

J gene: TRBJ1-4
V gene: TRBV20-1
CDR3 protein: CSARDWAGSNEKLFF

J gene: TRBJ2-4
V gene: TRBV15
CDR3 protein: CATSSPEVVTRHIQYF

J gene: TRBJ2-1
V gene: TRBV5-1
CDR3 protein: CASSPGSGDEQFF

J gene: TRBJ2-5
V gene: TRBV5-1
CDR3 protein: CASSPGWETQYF

J gene: TRBJ2-7
V gene: TRBV7-2
CDR3 protein: CASSLGLRQGAYEQYF

J gene: TRBJ2-1
V gene: TRBV7-9
CDR3 protein: CASSLGGSWDNEQFF

J gene: TRBJ2-7
V gene: TRBV28
CDR3 protein: CASGQGGDWKQYF

J gene: TRBJ2-2
V gene: TRBV5-1
CDR3 protein: CASSRGNTGELFF

J gene: TRBJ2-7
V gene: TRBV2
CDR3 protein: CASRGYYEQYF

J gene: TRBJ2-3
V gene: TRBV4-1
CDR3 protein: CASSQATFGQGFPSTDTQYF

J gene: TRBJ2-1
V gene: TRBV7-9
CDR3 protein: CASSGTGGLNEQFF

J gene: TRBJ2-7
V gene: TRBV29-1
CDR3 protein: CSVDEQYF

J gene: TRBJ2-1
V gene: TRBV7-2
CDR3 protein: CASSLAGAISSYNEQFF

J gene: TRBJ2-1
V gene: TRBV4-3
CDR3 protein: CASSTSRRSYNEQFF

J gene: TRBJ2-7
V gene: TRBV5-1
CDR3 protein: CASKMDGAYEQYF

J gene: TRBJ2-1
V gene: TRBV20-1
CDR3 protein: CSAKASDRYEQFF

J gene: TRBJ2-5
V gene: TRBV12-3/TRBV12-4
CDR3 protein: CASSLGYADEGETQYF

J gene: TRBJ2-1
V gene: TRBV20-1
CDR3 protein: CSARSGREFNEQFF

J gene: TRBJ1-2
V gene: TRBV7-2
CDR3 protein: CASSSGGQGAAGYTF

J gene: TRBJ1-5
V gene: TRBV30
CDR3 protein: CAWSVGQGSQPQHF

J gene: TRBJ2-2
V gene: TRBV5-5
CDR3 protein: CASSLTGVSGELFF

J gene: TRBJ2-3
V gene: TRBV6-5
CDR3 protein: CASSGGSTQYF

J gene: TRBJ1-2
V gene: TRBV12-3/TRBV12-4
CDR3 protein: CASSLASGVLYGYTF